This passage covers 18 T cell receptor beta chains from one sample sequenced in a study of multiple sclerosis patients with progressive multifocal leukoencephalopathy. Method: immunoSEQ multiplex PCR; TCRdb's copy keeps in-frame clones and lacks some. The sample has 30,000 or so clones, around 90% seen once. Documented time point: about a year of natalizumab therapy. Sequences were derived from PBMCs, sampled from a patient treated with natalizumab. These receptors all come from a human donor with multiple sclerosis.

V and J are TRBV2 and TRBJ1-3; TRBD1 might be the D (5 bases). The CDR3 has 16 residues. The V gene's germline CDR1 is SNHLY and CDR2 FYNNEI. V was pared by 7 bases and J by 0 bases, with 16 bases between. The CDR3 nucleotides read TGTGCCAGCATTCGGGACGGACTCAACTCTGGAAACACCATATATTTT. It codes for CASIRDGLNSGNTIYF.

This clone showed up just once. This sequence joins TRBV5-1 and TRBJ1-1, with D possibly matching TRBD1 (6 bases). This CDR3 comprises 13 residues. Trimming left V 1 base short and J 11 bases short, with 15 bases between. Germline CDR1 and CDR2: SGHRS and YFSETQ. The DNA of the CDR3 is TGCGCCAGCAGCTTGACACCAGGGGTGAGTGCTTTCTTT. Translation: CASSLTPGVSAFF. Filled out from reference TRBV5-1 and TRBJ1-1, the complete variable domain reads KAGVTQTPRYLIKTRGQQVTLSCSPISGHRSVSWYQQTPGQGLQFLFEYFSETQRNKGNFPGRFSGRQFSNSRSEMNVSTLELGDSALYLCASSLTPGVSAFFGQGTRLTVV.

In this sample, this clone turned up once. The gene calls are TRBV11-2 and TRBJ2-3, with D tentatively TRBD2 (5 bases). Germline values: CDR1 SGHAT, CDR2 FQNNGV. The CDR3 spans 13 residues. V shed 2 bases and J shed 5 bases, with 8 bases lying between them. The CDR3 sequence is CASSLSGRDTQYF. The CDR3 region has the DNA TGTGCCAGCAGCTTAAGCGGTAGAGATACGCAGTATTTT. The whole variable domain, filled in from reference TRBV11-2 and TRBJ2-3, reads EAGVAQSPRYKIIEKRQSVAFWCNPISGHATLYWYQQILGQGPKLLIQFQNNGVVDDSQLPKDRFSAERLKGVDSTLKIQPAKLEDSAVYLCASSLSGRDTQYFGPGTRLTVL.

V usage is TRBV6-1 and J usage is TRBJ2-5, with 10 bases lining up with TRBD2. Germline V gene sequence: CDR1 MNHNS, CDR2 SASEGT. Unmatched junction bases numbered 4, after V lost 6 bases and J lost 0 bases. The length of the CDR3 is 15 residues. CDR3 bases: TGTGCCAGCAGCAGACTAGCGGGCTACCAAGAGACCCAGTACTTC. It is translated as CASSRLAGYQETQYF.

V is TRBV7-8 and J is TRBJ1-1; D is possibly TRBD1 (5 bases). Per germline, CDR1 SGHVS and CDR2 FQNEAQ. V lost 5 bases and J lost 5, with 12 bases in between. The CDR3 runs to 13 residues. CDR3 nucleotide sequence: TGTGCCAGCAGCCCTACCCGGGGGACTGAAGCTTTCTTT. It codes for CASSPTRGTEAFF. Full variable domain (missing parts from reference TRBV7-8 and TRBJ1-1): GAGVSQSPRYKVAKRGQDVALRCDPISGHVSLFWYQQALGQGPEFLTYFQNEAQLDKSGLPSDRFFAERPEGSVSTLKIQRTQQEDSAVYLCASSPTRGTEAFFGQGTRLTVV.

This chain connects TRBV10-3 to TRBJ1-2; D is unclear. The germline V gene encodes CDR1 ENHRY and CDR2 SYGVKD. The germline V and J ends were trimmed by 4 bases and 3 bases, with 6 bases remaining between them. The CDR3 spans 12 residues. The CDR3 DNA is TGTGCCATCAGTGGGACGGACTATGGCTACACCTTC. Its translation: CAISGTDYGYTF.

The CDR3 loop is CSGLQGGYGYTF. CDR3 DNA sequence: TGCAGCGGTTTACAGGGGGGCTATGGCTACACCTTC. The genes are TRBV29-1 and TRBJ1-2; 8 positions agree with TRBD1. The CDR3 is 12 residues long. The trim removed 7 bases at V and 4 bases at J, leaving 5 bases unmatched. Germline lookup yields CDR1 SQVTM and CDR2 ANQGSEA.

The chain links TRBV7-8 to TRBJ1-5; perhaps TRBD1 as D (5 bases). The CDR3 is made up of 15 amino acids. Deletions cut 5 bases from V and 10 bases from J, with 21 bases between. The V gene's germline CDR1 is SGHVS and CDR2 FQNEAQ. CDR3 in amino acids: CASSQEAAGMSPQHF. The CDR3 bases are TGTGCCAGCAGCCAGGAGGCGGCAGGGATGAGCCCCCAGCATTTT. The full variable domain, in which reference TRBV7-8 and TRBJ1-5 provide the parts outside the CDR3, is GAGVSQSPRYKVAKRGQDVALRCDPISGHVSLFWYQQALGQGPEFLTYFQNEAQLDKSGLPSDRFFAERPEGSVSTLKIQRTQQEDSAVYLCASSQEAAGMSPQHFGDGTRLSIL.

The CDR3 DNA reads as TGTGCCAGTAGCGGCAGGGGGTTTATCTATGGCTACACCTTC. Amino acid sequence: CASSGRGFIYGYTF. The chain combines TRBV19 with TRBJ1-2; 7 positions match TRBD1. CDR3 length equals 14 residues. With 6 bases clipped from V and 4 bases from J, the junction kept 8 bases outside the gene matches. The germline gives CDR1 LNHDA, CDR2 SQIVND (reference sequence).

CDR3 nucleotides: TGTGCCAGTTTGGGCAGGGACACAGATACGCAGTATTTT. It translates to CASLGRDTDTQYF. The V call is TRBV2, the J call TRBJ2-3; D may be TRBD1 (5 bases). Germline CDR1 SNHLY, CDR2 FYNNEI. This CDR3 contains 13 residues. V was clipped by 9 bases and J by 2 bases, with 12 bases between them.

J is TRBJ2-7 and V is TRBV28, with D possibly being TRBD2 (6 bases). In germline, CDR1 is MDHEN, CDR2 SYDVKM. The CDR3 runs 12 residues. Trimming took 3 bases from V and 5 from J, leaving 8 bases between them. DNA of the CDR3: TGTGCCAGCAGTTTTGGGGGGAACGAGCAGTACTTC. Translating it yields CASSFGGNEQYF.

The V gene is TRBV5-6, the J gene TRBJ2-1, with 12 positions matching TRBD2. This CDR3 has 16 residues. CDR1 and CDR2 from the germline V gene are SGHDT and YYEEEE. V lost 4 bases to trimming and J lost 9 bases; unmatched junction nucleotides: 11. In nucleotides, the CDR3 is TGTGCCAGCAGCCGGGAGGCTAGCGGGGGGGCCGGTGAGCAGTTCTTC. It is translated as CASSREASGGAGEQFF.

The rearrangement joins TRBV4-3 to TRBJ2-3; TRBD2 matches at 10 bases. J was trimmed by 11 bases and V by 0 bases; bases with no gene match: 11. CDR3 length: 16 residues. Germline CDR1 is LGHNA and CDR2 is YSLEER. This CDR3 reads CASSQDQLAGDGGQYF. For the CDR3, the DNA is TGCGCCAGCAGCCAAGATCAGCTAGCGGGGGACGGGGGGCAGTATTTT.

The chain joins TRBV10-3 to TRBJ1-1; D gene uncertain. The CDR3 totals 15 residues. Trimming cost V 2 bases and J 1 base, with 11 bases left between them. From germline, CDR1 is ENHRY and CDR2 SYGVKD. In nucleotides, the CDR3 is TGTGCCATCAGTGAGGAGACGAACACGAACACTGAAGCTTTCTTT. This encodes CAISEETNTNTEAFF.

V gene TRBV21-1 combines with J gene TRBJ1-4. TRBV21-1 is noted as a pseudogene. This CDR3 has 14 amino acids. The CDR3 nucleotides are TGTGCCAGCAGCAGCGACCCGGGGGAAGAAAAACTGTTTTTT. As protein: CASSSDPGEEKLFF.

This sequence joins TRBV6-4 and TRBJ1-3, with D possibly matching TRBD1 (6 bases). CDR1 and CDR2 (germline): MRHNA, SNTAGT. This CDR3 is built from 17 residues. Trimming shortened V by 0 bases and J by 0 bases, and 12 bases separated the two germline ends. Written as DNA, the CDR3 is TGTGCCAGCAGTGACTCGAATGGACAGAACTCTGGAAACACCATATATTTT. Translated, it gives CASSDSNGQNSGNTIYF.

The CDR3: CASSLVGSRSDTQYF. CDR3 coding DNA: TGCGCCAGCAGCTTGGTAGGGTCCAGATCAGATACGCAGTATTTT. This rearrangement joins TRBV5-1 to TRBJ2-3, with unresolved D. V lost 0 bases and J 4 bases, leaving 12 bases between the germline ends. Germline V lookup: CDR1 SGHRS, CDR2 YFSETQ. The CDR3 runs 15 residues.

The rearrangement joins TRBV10-2 to TRBJ1-5, with D uncertain. The length of the CDR3 is 13 residues. Germline V CDR1 and CDR2: WSHSY, SAAADI. With 8 bases removed from V and 5 bases from J, the gap between germline ends came to 13 bases. CDR3: CASEYASDQPQHF. CDR3 bases: TGCGCCAGCGAGTATGCAAGCGATCAGCCCCAGCATTTT.